Listed below are T cell receptor beta chains from one sample, sequenced in a study of cytomegalovirus exposure and HLA in healthy donors. Data came from immunoSEQ multiplex PCR; TCRdb stores just in-frame clones and leaves some out. The table records roughly 190,000 clones, about 82% of them present only once. Sequencing was performed on PBMCs. These receptors all stem from a woman aged 18-35 years in good health and CMV-seronegative. CDR3s leave out the opening cysteine and the closing phenylalanine or tryptophan.

TRBV29-1,TRBJ1-3,SVEWGTGGTQDPVNTIY
TRBV29-1,TRBJ2-7,SVGGTSSNEQY
TRBV19,TRBJ1-2,ASSLNRGVNYGYT
TRBV2,TRBJ1-1,ASSLRGYLAEAF
TRBV27,TRBJ2-2,ASSFRLAVPTGELF
TRBV5-4,TRBJ2-7,ASSGPDSYEQY
TRBV18,TRBJ2-7,ASSPGTANLHEQY
TRBV6-5,TRBJ1-2,ASSRQVTNYGYT
TRBV30,TRBJ1-1,AWSGPRTGGITEAF
TRBV5-1,TRBJ1-1,ASSLGQAGDTEAF
TRBV5-1,TRBJ1-1,ASSWGDRVQANTEAF
TRBV5-1,TRBJ2-7,ASSFDRGIDEQY
TRBV30,TRBJ1-5,AWSGVTGGGQPQH